One sample yielded the 2 T cell receptor beta chains listed below, sequenced in a study of blood T cell repertoires in COVID-19. Sequencing used immunoSEQ multiplex PCR; TCRdb keeps in-frame clones, though not all of them. The profile covers 150,000 to 200,000 clones, with roughly 85% appearing a single time and roughly 10% taken by the ten largest. Specimen: PBMCs or T cells enriched from blood (not recorded which). The origin of the receptors is a woman younger than 30 who had recovered from COVID-19.

J is TRBJ1-1 and V is TRBV10-1; no reliable D call. The V gene's germline CDR1 is WNHNN and CDR2 SYGVQD (reference sequence). The CDR3 covers 14 residues. The V gene lost 0 bases and the J gene lost 3 bases, with 8 bases spanning the gap. The CDR3 here is CASSESGPYTEAFF. The CDR3 coding sequence is TGCGCCAGCAGTGAGTCCGGTCCCTACACTGAAGCTTTCTTT.

In this sample, this clone turned up a few times. The chain combines TRBV28 with TRBJ1-4, with 7 bases matching TRBD1. The ends lost 6 bases at V and 8 bases at J; junction bases unmatched: 9. The V gene's germline CDR1 is MDHEN and CDR2 SYDVKM. This CDR3 has 14 residues. For the CDR3, the DNA is TGTGCCAGCAGAAGGACAGGCGTGCGGGAAAAACTGTTTTTT. Its translation is CASRRTGVREKLFF.